The 10 T cell receptor beta chains reported below all come from one sample, sequenced in a study of cytomegalovirus exposure and HLA in healthy donors. The study ran its PCR with 60 Vbeta and 13 Jbeta primers. TCRdb keeps only in-frame clones here, not all; method: immunoSEQ multiplex PCR. In the table there are approximately 160,000 clones, 68% of which are singletons. Sequences were obtained from PBMCs. The receptors shown here come from a woman in her thirties or forties in good health and CMV-seropositive.

The chain joins TRBV5-4 to TRBJ2-5, with TRBD2 matching 7 bases. V dropped 0 bases and J dropped 5; count of bases not matched to a gene: 1. Germline-derived CDR1 and CDR2 are SGHNT and YYREEE (reference sequence). The CDR3 sequence is 13 residues long. The CDR3 region has the DNA TGTGCCAGCAGCTTGGCCGGGGGGGAGACCCAGTACTTC. This codes for CASSLAGGETQYF.

This clone was seen a few times. The DNA for the CDR3 is TGTGCCAGCAGCTTAGTCAAGGGGTACTCTGGGGCCAACGTCCTGACTTTC. Amino acid sequence: CASSLVKGYSGANVLTF. J is TRBJ2-6 and V is TRBV7-2, with TRBD1 as a possible D gene (5 bases). Germline V gene data show CDR1 as SGHTA and CDR2 as FQGNSA. The V gene lost 1 base and the J gene lost 0 bases, with 10 bases spanning the gap. The CDR3 is made up of 17 amino acids.

The V call is TRBV15, the J call TRBJ1-4, with a tentative D call TRBD1 (5 bases). CDR1 and CDR2 (germline): LNHNV, YYDKDF (reference sequence). The CDR3 has 16 amino acids. Deletions cut 0 bases from V and 8 bases from J, with 16 bases between. The CDR3 loop is CATSRDLLVGVEKLFF. The CDR3 coding sequence is TGTGCCACCAGCAGAGATCTTCTGGTAGGGGTCGAAAAACTGTTTTTT.

This clone was counted between two and nine times. The DNA for the CDR3 is TGTGCCAGCAGCCGCTACTCCTACGAGCAGTACTTC. Amino acids: CASSRYSYEQYF. The chain recombines TRBV7-2 with TRBJ2-7; D uncertain. The CDR3 contains 12 residues. The germline V gene has CDR1 SGHTA and CDR2 FQGNSA. Between the trimmed V and J ends, which lost 5 bases and 0 bases, there was a span of 5 bases.

The chain uses TRBV2 and TRBJ1-1, with D perhaps matching TRBD1 (6 bases). The CDR3 totals 14 residues. The germline CDR1 and CDR2 sequences are SNHLY and FYNNEI. V was clipped by 7 bases and J by 3 bases, with 15 bases between them. CDR3 protein: CASTRQQGDTEAFF. The CDR3, as DNA: TGTGCCAGCACCCGGCAACAGGGTGACACTGAAGCTTTCTTT. Based on the CDR3 plus reference TRBV2 and TRBJ1-1, the full variable domain is EPEVTQTPSHQVTQMGQEVILRCVPISNHLYFYWYRQILGQKVEFLVSFYNNEISEKSEIFDDQFSVERPDGSNFTLKIRSTKLEDSAMYFCASTRQQGDTEAFFGQGTRLTVV.

The V gene is TRBV7-9, the J gene TRBJ1-2; no definite D call. The germline V gene encodes CDR1 SEHNR and CDR2 FQNEAQ (reference sequence). The CDR3 is made up of 13 amino acids. Trimming stripped 2 bases from V and 3 bases from J, with 7 bases between. Here the CDR3 DNA reads TGTGCCAGCAGCTTAAACAGAGACTATGGCTACACCTTC. This translates into CASSLNRDYGYTF.

This clone turned up a few times. At one of its ends the junction is not consistent with the germline gene, which may arise from a read error. The rearrangement uses TRBV7-9 and TRBJ1-2, with 8 bases matching TRBD1. In germline, CDR1 is SEHNR, CDR2 FQNEAQ (reference sequence). The CDR3 consists of 14 residues. CDR3 protein: CASSFIQGDYGYPF. The CDR3 bases are TGTGCCAGCAGCTTCATACAGGGGGACTATGGCTACCCCTTC.

CDR3 sequence: CASSVGQGGSNQPQHF. The CDR3 nucleotides read TGTGCCAGCAGCGTAGGGCAGGGTGGGAGCAATCAGCCCCAGCATTTT. The gene calls are TRBV9 and TRBJ1-5, with D perhaps TRBD1 (5 bases). V lost 0 bases, J lost 1 base, and 11 bases lay in between. CDR3 length equals 16 residues. Germline CDR1 and CDR2: SGDLS and YYNGEE. Full variable domain (rest looked up from reference TRBV9 and TRBJ1-5): DSGVTQTPKHLITATGQRVTLRCSPRSGDLSVYWYQQSLDQGLQFLIQYYNGEERAKGNILERFSAQQFPDLHSELNLSSLELGDSALYFCASSVGQGGSNQPQHFGDGTRLSIL.

The genes are TRBV5-1 and TRBJ2-7; tentatively, D is TRBD1 (5 bases). Germline V gene data show CDR1 as SGHRS and CDR2 as YFSETQ. V dropped 6 bases and J dropped 0 bases, with 13 bases sitting between them. The CDR3 length is 14 residues. Here the CDR3 reads CASTQGTASYEQYF. CDR3 DNA: TGCGCCAGCACCCAGGGCACGGCCTCCTACGAGCAGTACTTC.

The chain links TRBV28 to TRBJ1-6; D perhaps matches TRBD1 (6 bases). Trimming took off 6 bases at V and 3 bases at J, with 18 bases between the two ends. CDR3 length: 17 amino acids. CDR1 MDHEN and CDR2 SYDVKM come from the germline V gene. The DNA for the CDR3 is TGTGCCAGCAGCTCACTCCGGGGGGGCGTCTATAATTCACCCCTCCACTTT. Its protein is CASSSLRGGVYNSPLHF.